The entry that follows covers one TCR beta chain sequence. The sample belongs to a study of blood T cell repertoires in COVID-19. About the study: Samples representing acute and convalescent COVID-19 were sourced from the United States, Italy and Spain.

Source study methods: Counts of nucleated cells, estimated from reference gene primer amplification, were obtained. Only in-frame clones appear in the TCRdb table, and some are missing; sequencing was by immunoSEQ multiplex PCR. V and J calls and clone size are those listed in that table; D and trimming were worked out from the DNA. The sample carries about 46,000 clones, 86% recorded once. Germline CDR1 reads SGHTA; CDR2 reads FQGTGA. The CDR3 totals 12 residues. With 1 base removed from V and 6 bases from J, the gap between germline ends came to 6 bases. The chain combines TRBV7-3 with TRBJ1-2; D not certain. Sample: peripheral blood. This receptor was identified in a man aged 55-75 years with active or convalescent COVID-19. The CDR3 protein is CASSLKYNGYTF. DNA for the CDR3: TGTGCCAGCAGCTTAAAATACAATGGCTACACCTTC.